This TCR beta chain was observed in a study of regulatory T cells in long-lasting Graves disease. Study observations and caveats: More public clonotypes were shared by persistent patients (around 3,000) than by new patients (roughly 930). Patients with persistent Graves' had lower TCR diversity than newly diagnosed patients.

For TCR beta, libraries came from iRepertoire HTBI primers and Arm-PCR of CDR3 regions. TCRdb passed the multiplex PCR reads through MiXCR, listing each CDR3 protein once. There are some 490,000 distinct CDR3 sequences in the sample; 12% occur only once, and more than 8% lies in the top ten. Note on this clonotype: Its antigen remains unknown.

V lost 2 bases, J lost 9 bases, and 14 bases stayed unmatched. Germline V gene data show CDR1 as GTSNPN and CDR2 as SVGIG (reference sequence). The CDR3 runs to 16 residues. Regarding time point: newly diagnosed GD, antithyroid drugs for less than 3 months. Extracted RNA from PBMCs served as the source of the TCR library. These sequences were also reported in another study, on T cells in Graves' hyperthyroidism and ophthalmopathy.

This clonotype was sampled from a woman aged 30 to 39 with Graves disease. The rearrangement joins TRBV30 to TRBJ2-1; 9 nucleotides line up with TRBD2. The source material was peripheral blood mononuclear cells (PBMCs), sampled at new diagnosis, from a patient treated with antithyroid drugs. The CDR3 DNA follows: TGTGCCTGGAGTCCCCCGGGTAGCGGGAGTGTCGGTGAGCAGTTCTTC. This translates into CAWSPPGSGSVGEQFF.